These 13 T cell receptor beta chains originate from one sample sequenced in a study of cytomegalovirus exposure and HLA in healthy donors. This PCR relied on a set of 60 Vbeta primers and 13 Jbeta primers. Sequencing was performed with immunoSEQ multiplex PCR; in TCRdb, only in-frame clones are kept and a portion is missing. The repertoire holds 130,000 to 150,000 clones, with 60% to 85% as singletons. Material for sequencing was PBMCs. The receptor source for this set is a man aged 35 to 55 in good health and CMV-seropositive.

The sample holds a few counts of this clone. The chain has TRBV4-2 and TRBJ2-1; TRBD1 matches 8 bases. Unmatched junction bases numbered 7, after V lost 0 bases and J lost 9 bases. The CDR3 length is 15 residues. In germline, CDR1 is LGHNA, CDR2 YNFKEQ. The DNA for the CDR3 is TGTGCCAGCAGCCAAGACGGACAGGGTTCGGGTGAGCAGTTCTTC. It encodes CASSQDGQGSGEQFF.

The V and J genes are TRBV4-3 and TRBJ1-2; weak D call: TRBD1 (6 bases). CDR3 length equals 15 residues. Germline V gene data show CDR1 as LGHNA and CDR2 as YSLEER. V lost 1 base and J lost 4, with 13 bases in between. The CDR3 is CASSQGAGDLYGYTF. The CDR3 bases are TGCGCCAGCAGCCAAGGGGCAGGGGACCTCTATGGCTACACCTTC.

With regard to this clone: Other DNA sequences from this sample encode an identical CDR3 as well. This chain uses TRBV5-4 with TRBJ2-7, with D unresolved. The V end was cut by 3 bases, the J end by 2 bases, with 3 bases between. Germline-derived CDR1 and CDR2 are SGHNT and YYREEE (reference sequence). The CDR3 consists of 11 residues. For the CDR3, the DNA is TGTGCCAGCAGCTCTACCTACGAGCAGTACTTC. The encoded protein is CASSSTYEQYF. Using reference TRBV5-4 and TRBJ2-7 for the parts outside the CDR3, the full variable domain is ETGVTQSPTHLIKTRGQQVTLRCSSQSGHNTVSWYQQALGQGPQFIFQYYREEENGRGNFPPRFSGLQFPNYSSELNVNALELDDSALYLCASSSTYEQYFGPGTRLTVT.

This clone showed up just a few times. J is TRBJ1-2 and V is TRBV7-9; D may be TRBD1 (5 bases). From germline, CDR1 is SEHNR and CDR2 FQNEAQ (reference sequence). The CDR3 loop spans 12 amino acids. The ends were cut back, 5 bases at V and 8 bases at J, with 12 bases in the middle. CDR3 in DNA: TGTGCCAGCAGCCGGCAGGGAAGCGGCTACACCTTC. Amino acid sequence: CASSRQGSGYTF.

V gene TRBV6-6 combines with J gene TRBJ1-5; TRBD1 is a possible D gene (5 bases). This CDR3 is 15 amino acids long. The V gene lost 7 bases and the J gene lost 4 bases, with 17 bases spanning the gap. The germline V gene has CDR1 MNHNY and CDR2 SVGAGI (reference sequence). CDR3 region: CASNRREGRNQPQHF. The CDR3 coding sequence is TGTGCCAGCAATAGGCGGGAGGGGAGGAATCAGCCCCAGCATTTT.

The chain combines TRBV5-5 with TRBJ1-1, with 7 bases lining up with TRBD1. This CDR3 contains 14 residues. The V gene end was trimmed by 4 bases and the J gene end by 2 bases; junction bases not matched to a gene: 5. The V gene's germline CDR1 is SGHKS and CDR2 YYEKEE (reference sequence). Written as DNA, the CDR3 is TGTGCCAGCAGCATACAGGGGCCAAACACTGAAGCTTTCTTT. Its protein is CASSIQGPNTEAFF.

The genes are TRBV7-2 and TRBJ2-1, with unresolved D. Germline V lookup: CDR1 SGHTA, CDR2 FQGNSA. Trimming shortened V by 2 bases and J by 4 bases, and 12 bases separated the two germline ends. The CDR3 is made up of 15 amino acids. In DNA form, the CDR3 reads TGTGCCAGCAGCTTAACTCCTAGGTCGTACAATGAGCAGTTCTTC. The encoded protein is CASSLTPRSYNEQFF. The full variable domain, its missing parts supplied by reference TRBV7-2 and TRBJ2-1, is GAGVSQSPSNKVTEKGKDVELRCDPISGHTALYWYRQSLGQGLEFLIYFQGNSAPDKSGLPSDRFSAERTGGSVSTLTIQRTQQEDSAVYLCASSLTPRSYNEQFFGPGTRLTVL.

The chain is built from TRBV6-6 and TRBJ2-5; 16 bases fit TRBD2. The CDR3 covers 16 residues. V was clipped by 5 bases and J by 4 bases; unmatched bases: 4. The germline CDR1 and CDR2 sequences are MNHNY and SVGAGI (reference sequence). In nucleotides, the CDR3 is TGTGCCAGCAGTCCGGGACTAGCGGGGGGGCTAGAGACCCAGTACTTC. Translated: CASSPGLAGGLETQYF.

This chain uses TRBV2 with TRBJ2-7; TRBD1 matches at 8 bases. Germline V lookup: CDR1 SNHLY, CDR2 FYNNEI. V was clipped by 4 bases and J by 9 bases; unmatched bases: 5. This CDR3 region has 12 residues. The CDR3 bases are TGTGCCAGCAGTGCCGACAGGGGCAGGCAGTACTTC. The encoded protein is CASSADRGRQYF.

This chain uses TRBV10-2 with TRBJ2-3; 12 bases are a match to TRBD2. V was clipped by 3 bases and J by 5 bases; unmatched bases: 3. This CDR3 comprises 15 residues. Germline values: CDR1 WSHSY, CDR2 SAAADI. The chain's CDR3 is CASSELAGGRDTQYF. CDR3 DNA: TGCGCCAGCAGTGAACTAGCGGGGGGCAGAGATACGCAGTATTTT.

The genes are TRBV5-1 and TRBJ2-1, with 8 bases identical to TRBD2. CDR3 length: 15 amino acids. V gave up 2 bases and J gave up 6 bases; unmatched junction bases: 7. Germline CDR1 is SGHRS and CDR2 is YFSETQ. The CDR3 DNA sequence: TGCGCCAGCAGCTTTAGCGGGGCCCCTATCAATGAGCAGTTCTTC. The encoded protein is CASSFSGAPINEQFF.

This clone was seen only a few times. The chain uses TRBV30 and TRBJ1-1; D is ambiguous. Germline V gene sequence: CDR1 GTSNPN, CDR2 SVGIG (reference sequence). Trimming left V 0 bases short and J 3 bases short, with 11 bases between. The CDR3 is 14 residues long. CDR3 residues: CAWSVLGMHTEAFF. The CDR3 DNA sequence: TGTGCCTGGAGTGTACTAGGTATGCACACTGAAGCTTTCTTT.

J is TRBJ2-1 and V is TRBV7-8, with 11 bases that match TRBD2. Germline assignment: CDR1 SGHVS and CDR2 FQNEAQ. Trimming cost V 2 bases and J 5 bases; bases outside gene matches: 11. This CDR3 is built from 18 residues. This CDR3 is CASSLLIAGGQSHNEQFF. CDR3 DNA sequence: TGTGCCAGCAGCTTATTAATAGCGGGAGGGCAATCCCACAATGAGCAGTTCTTC.